This T cell receptor beta chain was recorded in a study of cytomegalovirus exposure and HLA in healthy donors. Background on the study: Earlier, 100 million to 120 million unique TCR beta sequences were recovered from about 179 million T cells by an analysis.

With 5 bases clipped from V and 7 bases from J, the junction kept 9 bases outside the gene matches. Per the germline V gene, CDR1 is SEHNR and CDR2 is FQNEAQ (reference sequence). The length of the CDR3 is 15 residues. The PCR was carried out with 60 Vbeta primers and 13 Jbeta primers. The method was immunoSEQ multiplex PCR; TCRdb's version includes in-frame clones alone and lacks a portion of them. In the table there are about 190,000 clones, around 84% of which are singletons. This TCR was recovered from a woman aged 18 to 35 in good health and CMV-seronegative. Sample: PBMCs. V is TRBV7-9 and J is TRBJ2-1, with 9 bases fitting TRBD2. This CDR3 is CASSILAGFNNEQFF. In DNA form, the CDR3 reads TGTGCCAGCAGCATCCTAGCGGGGTTTAATAATGAGCAGTTCTTC.